This T cell receptor beta chain was documented in a study of shared clonotypes between healthy human individuals. Trimming shortened V by 1 base and J by 5 bases, and 11 bases separated the two germline ends. Germline V gene sequence: CDR1 GTSNPN, CDR2 SVGIG (reference sequence). The CDR3 is 13 amino acids. TCRdb's table, derived via immunoSEQ multiplex PCR, lists solely in-frame clones and lacks some. The sample records roughly 2,300,000 clones, around 93% being singletons. The sequenced material came from naive CD4+ T cells from PBMCs. This sample's subset: CD45RA+ positively selected. This clonotype originated in a man aged 18-30 years in good health. Some clones in this sample may be carry-over from other donors' samples. The gene calls are TRBV30 and TRBJ1-2; the D is unclear. The CDR3 protein is CAWSGGRAYGYTF. The CDR3 DNA reads TGTGCCTGGAGTGGAGGAAGGGCTTATGGCTACACCTTC. Full variable domain (remainder filled in from reference TRBV30 and TRBJ1-2): SQTIHQWPATLVQPVGSPLSLECTVEGTSNPNLYWYRQAAGRGLQLLFYSVGIGQISSEVPQNLSASRPQDRQFILSSKKLLLSDSGFYLCAWSGGRAYGYTFGSGTRLTVV.